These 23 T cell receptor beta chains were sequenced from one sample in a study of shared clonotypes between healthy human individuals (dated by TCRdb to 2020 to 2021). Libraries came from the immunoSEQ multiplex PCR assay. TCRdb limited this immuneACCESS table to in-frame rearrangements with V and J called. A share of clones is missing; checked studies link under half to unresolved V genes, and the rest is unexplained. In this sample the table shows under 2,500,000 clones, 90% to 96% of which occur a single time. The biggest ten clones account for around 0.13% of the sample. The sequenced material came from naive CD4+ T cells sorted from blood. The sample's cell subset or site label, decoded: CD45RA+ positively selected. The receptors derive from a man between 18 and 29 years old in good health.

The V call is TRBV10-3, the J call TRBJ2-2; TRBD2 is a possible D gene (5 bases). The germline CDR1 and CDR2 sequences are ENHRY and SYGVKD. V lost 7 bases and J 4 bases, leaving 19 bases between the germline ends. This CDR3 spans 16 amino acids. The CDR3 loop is CAITPGSGFSTGELFF. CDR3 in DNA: TGTGCCATCACCCCGGGGTCCGGGTTCAGCACCGGGGAGCTGTTTTTT.

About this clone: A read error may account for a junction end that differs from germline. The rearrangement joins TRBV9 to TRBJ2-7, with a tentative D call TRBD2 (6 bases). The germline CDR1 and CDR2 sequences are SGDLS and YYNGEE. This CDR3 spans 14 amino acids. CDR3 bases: TGTGTCAGCAGCTCCGACGGGAGCAGCGTCGAGCAGTACTTC. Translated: CVSSSDGSSVEQYF.

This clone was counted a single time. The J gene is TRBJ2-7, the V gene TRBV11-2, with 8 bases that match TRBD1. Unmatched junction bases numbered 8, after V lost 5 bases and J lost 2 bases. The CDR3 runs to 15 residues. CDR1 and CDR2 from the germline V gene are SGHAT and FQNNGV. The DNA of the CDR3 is TGTGCCAGCAGCCCACCCGGGACAGGACCCTACGAGCAGTACTTC. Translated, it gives CASSPPGTGPYEQYF.

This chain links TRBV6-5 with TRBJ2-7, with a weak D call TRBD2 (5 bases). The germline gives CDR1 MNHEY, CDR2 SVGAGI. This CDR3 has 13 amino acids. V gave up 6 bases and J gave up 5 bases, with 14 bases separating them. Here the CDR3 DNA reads TGTGCCAGCAGCCTTTTTCGGGGAAACGAGCAGTACTTC. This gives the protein CASSLFRGNEQYF.

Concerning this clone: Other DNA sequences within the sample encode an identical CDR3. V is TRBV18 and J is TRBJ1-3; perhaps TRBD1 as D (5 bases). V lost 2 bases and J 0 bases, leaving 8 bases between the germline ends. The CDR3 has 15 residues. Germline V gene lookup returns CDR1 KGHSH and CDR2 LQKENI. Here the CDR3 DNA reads TGTGCCAGCTCACCAGGGGCCAGCTCTGGAAACACCATATATTTT. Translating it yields CASSPGASSGNTIYF.

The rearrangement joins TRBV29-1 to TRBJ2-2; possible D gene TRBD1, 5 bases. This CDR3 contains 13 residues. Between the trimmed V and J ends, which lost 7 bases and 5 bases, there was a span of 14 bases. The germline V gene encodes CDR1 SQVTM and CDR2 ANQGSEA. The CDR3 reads CSAEIRATGELFF. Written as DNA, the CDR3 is TGCAGCGCCGAAATCAGGGCGACCGGGGAGCTGTTTTTT.

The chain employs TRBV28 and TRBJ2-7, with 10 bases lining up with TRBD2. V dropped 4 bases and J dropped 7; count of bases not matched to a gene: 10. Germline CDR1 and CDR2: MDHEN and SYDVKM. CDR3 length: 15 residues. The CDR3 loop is CASSSPLAGVGEQYF. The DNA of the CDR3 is TGTGCCAGCAGTTCCCCTCTAGCGGGGGTAGGGGAGCAGTACTTC.

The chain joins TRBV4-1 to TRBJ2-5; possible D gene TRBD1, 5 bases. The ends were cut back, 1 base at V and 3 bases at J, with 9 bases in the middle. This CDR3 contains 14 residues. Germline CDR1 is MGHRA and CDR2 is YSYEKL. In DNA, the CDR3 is TGCGCCAGCAGCCAAGCTGACAGAGAAGAGACCCAGTACTTC. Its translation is CASSQADREETQYF.

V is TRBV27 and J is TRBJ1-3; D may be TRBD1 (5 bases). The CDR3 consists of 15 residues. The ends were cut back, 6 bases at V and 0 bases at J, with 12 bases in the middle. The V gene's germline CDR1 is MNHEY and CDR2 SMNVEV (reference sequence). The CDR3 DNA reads TGTGCCAGCAGCACTGGGACGGCCTCTGGAAACACCATATATTTT. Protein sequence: CASSTGTASGNTIYF.

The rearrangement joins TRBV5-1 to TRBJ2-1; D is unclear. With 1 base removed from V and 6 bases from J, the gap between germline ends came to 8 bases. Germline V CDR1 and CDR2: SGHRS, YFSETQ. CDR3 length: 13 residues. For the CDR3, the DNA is TGCGCCAGCAGCTTGTTGGCGACCAATGAGCAGTTCTTC. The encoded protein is CASSLLATNEQFF.

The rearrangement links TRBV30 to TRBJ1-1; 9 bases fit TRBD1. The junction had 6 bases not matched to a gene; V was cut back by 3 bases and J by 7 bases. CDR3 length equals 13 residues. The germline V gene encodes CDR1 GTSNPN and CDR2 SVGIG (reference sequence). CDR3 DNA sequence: TGTGCCTGGAGCCCCCGACAGGGGGGTGAAGCTTTCTTT. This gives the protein CAWSPRQGGEAFF.

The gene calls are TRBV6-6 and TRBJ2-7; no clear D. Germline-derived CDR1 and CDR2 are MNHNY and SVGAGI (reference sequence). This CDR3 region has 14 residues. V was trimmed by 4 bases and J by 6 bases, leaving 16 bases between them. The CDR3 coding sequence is TGTGCCAGCAGTTCCTTCACGACCCTTCGCGAGCAGTACTTC. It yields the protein CASSSFTTLREQYF.

The CDR3 nucleotides read TGTGCCAGCAGCCCCGGACAGGGGAAAGAGACCCAGTACTTC. Translating gives CASSPGQGKETQYF. The rearrangement links TRBV5-8 to TRBJ2-5; 9 bases agree with TRBD1. V gave up 4 bases and J gave up 3 bases; unmatched junction bases: 4. In germline, CDR1 is SGHTS, CDR2 YDEGEE. The CDR3 is 14 amino acids. Full variable domain (missing parts from reference TRBV5-8 and TRBJ2-5): EAGVTQSPTHLIKTRGQQATLRCSPISGHTSVYWYQQALGLGLQFLLWYDEGEERNRGNFPPRFSGRQFPNYSSELNVNALELEDSALYLCASSPGQGKETQYFGPGTRLLVL.

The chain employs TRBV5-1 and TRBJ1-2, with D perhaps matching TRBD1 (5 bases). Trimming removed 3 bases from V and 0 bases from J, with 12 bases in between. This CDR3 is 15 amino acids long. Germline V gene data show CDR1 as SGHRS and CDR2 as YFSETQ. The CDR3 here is CASSWRDGSNYGYTF. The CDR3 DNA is TGCGCCAGCAGCTGGCGGGACGGGTCTAACTATGGCTACACCTTC.

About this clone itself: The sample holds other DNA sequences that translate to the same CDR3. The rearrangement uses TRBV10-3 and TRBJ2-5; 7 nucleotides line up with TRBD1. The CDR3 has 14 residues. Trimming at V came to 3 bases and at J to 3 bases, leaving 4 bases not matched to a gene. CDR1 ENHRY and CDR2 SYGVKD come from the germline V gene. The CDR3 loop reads CAISEGTGEETQYF. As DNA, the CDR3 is TGTGCCATCAGTGAAGGTACAGGGGAAGAGACCCAGTACTTC.

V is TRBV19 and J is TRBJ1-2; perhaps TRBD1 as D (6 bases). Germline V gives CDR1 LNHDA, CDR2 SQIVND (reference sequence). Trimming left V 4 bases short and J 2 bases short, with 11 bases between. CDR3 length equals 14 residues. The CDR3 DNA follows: TGTGCCAGTAGTAGATACAGGGAAAACTATGGCTACACCTTC. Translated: CASSRYRENYGYTF.

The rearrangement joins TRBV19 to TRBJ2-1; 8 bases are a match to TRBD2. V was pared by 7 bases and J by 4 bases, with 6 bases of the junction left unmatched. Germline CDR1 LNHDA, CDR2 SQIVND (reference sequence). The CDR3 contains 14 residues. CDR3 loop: CASKGLDVYNEQFF. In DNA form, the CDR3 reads TGTGCCAGTAAGGGACTAGATGTTTACAATGAGCAGTTCTTC.

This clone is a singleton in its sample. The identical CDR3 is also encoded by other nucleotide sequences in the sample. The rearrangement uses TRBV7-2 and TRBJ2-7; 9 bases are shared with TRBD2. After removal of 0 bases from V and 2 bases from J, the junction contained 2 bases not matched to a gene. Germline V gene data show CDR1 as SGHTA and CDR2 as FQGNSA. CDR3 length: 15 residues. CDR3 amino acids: CASSLAGLAAYEQYF. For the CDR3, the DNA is TGTGCCAGCAGCTTAGCGGGACTAGCAGCCTACGAGCAGTACTTC.

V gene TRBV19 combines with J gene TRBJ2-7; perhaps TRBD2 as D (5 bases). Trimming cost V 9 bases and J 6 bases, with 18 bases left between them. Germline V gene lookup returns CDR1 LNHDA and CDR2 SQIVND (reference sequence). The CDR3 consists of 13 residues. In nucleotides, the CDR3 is TGTGCCAGCCGGGGAGTGGGATCTCGCGAGCAGTACTTC. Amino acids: CASRGVGSREQYF.

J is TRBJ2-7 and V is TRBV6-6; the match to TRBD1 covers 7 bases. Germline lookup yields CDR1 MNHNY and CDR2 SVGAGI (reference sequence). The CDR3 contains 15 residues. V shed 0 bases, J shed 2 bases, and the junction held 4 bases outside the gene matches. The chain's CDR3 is CASSYSRTGTYEQYF. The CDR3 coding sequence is TGTGCCAGCAGTTACTCCAGGACAGGCACCTACGAGCAGTACTTC.

CDR3: CATQGYYGYTF. CDR3 nucleotide sequence: TGTGCCACCCAAGGATACTATGGCTACACCTTC. The rearrangement links TRBV10-3 to TRBJ1-2; D call uncertain. The V gene lost 10 bases and the J gene lost 3 bases, with 9 bases spanning the gap. This CDR3 region has 11 residues. Germline values: CDR1 ENHRY, CDR2 SYGVKD.

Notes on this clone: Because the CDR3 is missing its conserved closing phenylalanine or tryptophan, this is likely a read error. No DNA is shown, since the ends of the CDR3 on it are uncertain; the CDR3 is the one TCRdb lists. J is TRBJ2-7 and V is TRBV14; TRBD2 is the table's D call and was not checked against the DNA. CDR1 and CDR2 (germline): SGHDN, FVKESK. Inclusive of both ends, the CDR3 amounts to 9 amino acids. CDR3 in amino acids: CASSQLGGI.

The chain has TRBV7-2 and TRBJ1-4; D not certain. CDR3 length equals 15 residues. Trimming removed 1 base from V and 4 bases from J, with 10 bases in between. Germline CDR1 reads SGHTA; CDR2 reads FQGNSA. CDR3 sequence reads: CASSLDSRRNEKLFF. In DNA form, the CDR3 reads TGTGCCAGCAGCTTAGATAGCAGGCGTAATGAAAAACTGTTTTTT.